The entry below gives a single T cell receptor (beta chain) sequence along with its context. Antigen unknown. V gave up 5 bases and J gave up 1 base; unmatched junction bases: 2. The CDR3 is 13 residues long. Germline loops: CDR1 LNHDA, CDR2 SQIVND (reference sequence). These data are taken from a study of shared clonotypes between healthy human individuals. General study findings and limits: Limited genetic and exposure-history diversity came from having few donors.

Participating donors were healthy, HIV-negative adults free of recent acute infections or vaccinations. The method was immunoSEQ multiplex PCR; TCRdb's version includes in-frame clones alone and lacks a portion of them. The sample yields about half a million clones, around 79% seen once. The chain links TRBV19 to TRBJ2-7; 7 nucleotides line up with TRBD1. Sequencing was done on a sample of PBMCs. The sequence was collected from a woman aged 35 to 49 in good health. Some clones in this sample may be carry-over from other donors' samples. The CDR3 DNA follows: TGTGCCAGTAGTGTGGACAGGTCCTACGAGCAGTACTTC. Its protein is CASSVDRSYEQYF.